Listed below are T cell receptor beta chains from one sample, sequenced in a study of CD8 T cells in Susac syndrome. TCRdb reanalysed the immunoSEQ multiplex PCR reads using MiXCR and keeps one entry per CDR3 protein. The sample has more than 65,000 distinct CDR3 sequences, around 93% seen once. Sequences were obtained from CD8+ T cells from PBMCs. The receptors were sampled from a human donor in good health. Both conserved end residues are part of each CDR3. Each record gives: J gene, V gene, CDR3 protein.

TRBJ2-1 TRBV5-6 CASSSAPAVGLQQFF
TRBJ2-2 TRBV6-5 CASTPLQGNTGELFF
TRBJ2-1 TRBV7-9 CASSWTGNHNEQFF
TRBJ2-5 TRBV7-9 CASKRDIEETQYF
TRBJ1-1 TRBV25-1 CASGARGNTEAFF
TRBJ2-2 TRBV4-1 CASTPGGVITGELFF
TRBJ2-7 TRBV27 CASSLSGAIYEQYF
TRBJ2-5 TRBV19 CASRSYETQYF
TRBJ2-7 TRBV7-9 CASSLTSRAISYEQYF
TRBJ2-7 TRBV29-1 CSVLMTSGGYEQYF
TRBJ2-2 TRBV7-3 CASSLTGPPGELFF
TRBJ2-6 TRBV12-3/TRBV12-4 CASMGGTTGANVLTF
TRBJ2-1 TRBV3-1 CASSVGGLAYNEQFF
TRBJ2-2 TRBV2 CASDGTSGALNTGELFF
TRBJ2-7 TRBV7-9 CASSPIRQGYEQYF
TRBJ2-1 TRBV7-9 CASVSGRRQFYEQFF
TRBJ2-7 TRBV28 CASSPTPRSYEQYF
TRBJ2-5 TRBV7-9 CASSKDRERLQETQYF
TRBJ1-2 TRBV19 CASSIGSLRGYTF
TRBJ1-2 TRBV7-2 CASSSIRGASGYTF
TRBJ2-7 TRBV7-9 CASSHWTGDYEQYF
TRBJ2-3 TRBV27 CASSLSGGFGTDTQYF